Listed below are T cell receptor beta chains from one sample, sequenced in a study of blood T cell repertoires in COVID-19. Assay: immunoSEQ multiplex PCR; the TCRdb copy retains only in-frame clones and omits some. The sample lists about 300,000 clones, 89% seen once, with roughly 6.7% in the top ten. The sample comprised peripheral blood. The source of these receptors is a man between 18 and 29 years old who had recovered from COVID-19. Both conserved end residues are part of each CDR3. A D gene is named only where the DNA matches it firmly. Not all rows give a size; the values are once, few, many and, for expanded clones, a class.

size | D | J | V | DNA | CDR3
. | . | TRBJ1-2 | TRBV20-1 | TGCAGTGCCCCCGAGCCCGATGGCTACACCTTC | CSAPEPDGYTF
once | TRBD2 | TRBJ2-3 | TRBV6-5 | TGTGCCAGCAGTTACGGACTAGCGGTTAGCACAGATACGCAGTATTTT | CASSYGLAVSTDTQYF
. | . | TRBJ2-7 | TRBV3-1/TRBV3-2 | TGTGCCAGCAGCCTGACCGGGACTCCTTGGTACGAGCAGTACTTC | CASSLTGTPWYEQYF
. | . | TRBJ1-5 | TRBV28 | TGTGCCAGCAGTACCCGGAGAAATCAGCCCCAGCATTTT | CASSTRRNQPQHF
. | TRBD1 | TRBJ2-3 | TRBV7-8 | TGTGCCAGCAGCCAAGGACAGGGTAACGAGCGGAAGTATTTT | CASSQGQGNERKYF
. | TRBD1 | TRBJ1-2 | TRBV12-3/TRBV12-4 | TGTGCCAGCAGTGACAGGGGTCGATATGGCTACACCTTC | CASSDRGRYGYTF
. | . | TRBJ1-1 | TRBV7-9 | TGTGCCAGCAGCATACAACCGAACACTGAAGCTTTCTTT | CASSIQPNTEAFF
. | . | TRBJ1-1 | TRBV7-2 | TGTGCCAGCAGCTTACGGGGGGGCCTGAACACTGAAGCTTTCTTT | CASSLRGGLNTEAFF
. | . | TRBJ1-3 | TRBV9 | TGTGCCAGCAGCGTGGGGTTTGATACTAGCTCTGGAAACACCATATATTTT | CASSVGFDTSSGNTIYF
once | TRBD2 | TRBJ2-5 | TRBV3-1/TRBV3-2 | TGTGCCAGCGGGACTAGCGGGTTTGGGCTGGAGACCCAGTACTTC | CASGTSGFGLETQYF
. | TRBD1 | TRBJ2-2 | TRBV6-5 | TGTGCCAGCAGGACAGGGGACACCGGGGAGCTGTTTTTT | CASRTGDTGELFF
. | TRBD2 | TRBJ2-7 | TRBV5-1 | TGCGCCAGCAGCTTGTGGCTAGCGGGAGTGAGAGAGCAGTACTTC | CASSLWLAGVREQYF
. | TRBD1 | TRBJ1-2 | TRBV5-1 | TGCGCCAGCAGCCCCCCGGGACAGGGAGGTGGCTACACCTTC | CASSPPGQGGGYTF
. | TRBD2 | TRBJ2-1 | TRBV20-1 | TGCAGTGCTAGTGGGACTAGCGGGATCGTGGTTTATGAGCAGTTCTTC | CSASGTSGIVVYEQFF
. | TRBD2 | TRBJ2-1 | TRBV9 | TGTGCCAGCAGCCCCTCCGGACTAGCGGGAGGGCCCCCCTACAATGAGCAGTTCTTC | CASSPSGLAGGPPYNEQFF
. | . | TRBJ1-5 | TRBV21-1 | TGTGCCAGCAGCCCCCGGCCGACCCCAGGTCAGCCCCAGCATTTT | CASSPRPTPGQPQHF